These 15 T cell receptor beta chains were all obtained from the same sample, sequenced in a study of chemoradiotherapy in HPV16-positive cancers (dated by TCRdb to 2022 to 2024). The library was generated by the immunoSEQ multiplex PCR assay. The source is immuneACCESS, and TCRdb retained only in-frame sequences with V and J called. Part of the clones is not carried over; for the studies checked, unresolved V genes explain less than half of this, and the remainder is unexplained. The sample table holds 53,000 or so clones, of which 90% were seen once. The ten largest clones represent approximately 3.5% of the sample. The specimen comprised blood, sampled from a patient who underwent chemoradiotherapy. The source of these receptors is a human donor with HPV-associated anogenital cancer.

The genes are TRBV7-2 and TRBJ1-2; D is undetermined. The CDR3 is 13 amino acids. V was clipped by 4 bases and J by 4 bases, with 10 bases between them. Germline CDR1 is SGHTA and CDR2 is FQGNSA. In nucleotides, the CDR3 is TGTGCCAGCAGCTCCTCACGAACCTATGGCTACACCTTC. Translated, it gives CASSSSRTYGYTF.

This chain links TRBV5-1 with TRBJ2-4; no clear D gene. Trimming took 1 base from V and 0 from J, leaving 8 bases between them. The CDR3 runs 15 residues. The germline V gene encodes CDR1 SGHRS and CDR2 YFSETQ. DNA of the CDR3: TGCGCCAGCAGCTTGCTTGGGGAAGCCAAAAACATTCAGTACTTC. It codes for CASSLLGEAKNIQYF.

The V call is TRBV25-1, the J call TRBJ1-4, with D unresolved. V lost 3 bases and J 8 bases, leaving 10 bases between the germline ends. Germline loops: CDR1 MGHDK, CDR2 SYGVNS. The CDR3 contains 13 residues. The DNA of the CDR3 is TGTGCCAGCAGTGATCTGGGTCACGAAAAACTGTTTTTT. It encodes CASSDLGHEKLFF.

The chain recombines TRBV19 with TRBJ1-6; 9 nucleotides line up with TRBD1. Losses at the gene ends were 1 base for V and 7 bases for J; bases not matched to a gene: 8. The CDR3 is 17 amino acids. Germline V gives CDR1 LNHDA, CDR2 SQIVND (reference sequence). CDR3 loop: CASSIARTGARNSPLHF. In nucleotides, the CDR3 is TGTGCCAGTAGTATAGCGAGGACAGGGGCTCGGAATTCACCCCTCCACTTT.

The chain carries TRBV7-2 and TRBJ2-1, with 7 bases that match TRBD1. CDR1 is SGHTA and CDR2 is FQGNSA in the germline V gene. CDR3 size: 13 residues. J gave up 5 bases and V 5 bases, and 3 bases lay outside the gene matches. CDR3 coding DNA: TGTGCCAGCAGCCAAGACAGGGACAATGAGCAGTTCTTC. It yields the protein CASSQDRDNEQFF.

The gene calls are TRBV18 and TRBJ1-1, with no clear D. Germline V gene lookup returns CDR1 KGHSH and CDR2 LQKENI. Trimming removed 5 bases at V and 6 bases at J, with 16 bases between. This CDR3 contains 14 residues. The CDR3 sequence is CASSLKASASEAFF. CDR3 nucleotides: TGTGCCAGCTCATTAAAAGCGTCGGCTTCTGAAGCTTTCTTT.

V and J are TRBV27 and TRBJ1-1, with D perhaps TRBD1 (5 bases). Germline V gene lookup returns CDR1 MNHEY and CDR2 SMNVEV (reference sequence). The germline V and J ends were trimmed by 4 bases and 4 bases, with 10 bases remaining between them. CDR3 length equals 13 residues. As DNA, the CDR3 is TGTGCCAGCAGTTCGGGACGGGGCACTGAAGCTTTCTTT. Protein sequence: CASSSGRGTEAFF.

The V gene is TRBV5-1, the J gene TRBJ2-5; D tentatively fits TRBD1 or TRBD2 (7 bases each). Trimming left V 3 bases short and J 5 bases short, with 14 bases between. CDR3 length: 14 amino acids. Germline lookup yields CDR1 SGHRS and CDR2 YFSETQ. Written as DNA, the CDR3 is TGCGCCAGCAGCTCTCTGGGAGGGGGCGAGACCCAGTACTTC. It specifies CASSSLGGGETQYF.

The chain combines TRBV9 with TRBJ2-3; D call uncertain. CDR3 length: 16 residues. Trimming took off 3 bases at V and 2 bases at J, with 16 bases between the two ends. The germline gives CDR1 SGDLS, CDR2 YYNGEE. This CDR3 reads CASSAPLWKDTDTQYF. The CDR3 DNA sequence: TGTGCCAGCAGCGCCCCCCTATGGAAGGACACAGATACGCAGTATTTT.

This clone is labeled medium-sized. The chain is built from TRBV7-9 and TRBJ1-6; 7 bases fit TRBD1. CDR3 length equals 19 residues. V was pared by 4 bases and J by 5 bases, with 17 bases of the junction left unmatched. Looked up from germline, CDR1 is SEHNR and CDR2 is FQNEAQ (reference sequence). In DNA, the CDR3 is TGTGCCAGCAGCTCACATAGCGGTGGGACAGAGTCGAATAATTCACCCCTCCACTTT. Protein sequence: CASSSHSGGTESNNSPLHF.

The V and J genes are TRBV7-2 and TRBJ2-1, with 15 positions matching TRBD2. This CDR3 spans 18 amino acids. V lost 1 base to trimming and J lost 6 bases; unmatched junction nucleotides: 7. Germline-derived CDR1 and CDR2 are SGHTA and FQGNSA. The CDR3 here is CASSLEGTSGRWSNEQFF. Here the CDR3 DNA reads TGTGCCAGCAGCTTAGAAGGGACTAGCGGGAGGTGGAGCAATGAGCAGTTCTTC. Complete variable domain (other parts from reference TRBV7-2 and TRBJ2-1): GAGVSQSPSNKVTEKGKDVELRCDPISGHTALYWYRQSLGQGLEFLIYFQGNSAPDKSGLPSDRFSAERTGGSVSTLTIQRTQQEDSAVYLCASSLEGTSGRWSNEQFFGPGTRLTVL.

This chain links TRBV7-2 with TRBJ1-4; no definite D call. Germline loops: CDR1 SGHTA, CDR2 FQGNSA. The CDR3 has 15 amino acids. Trimming left V 5 bases short and J 4 bases short, with 14 bases between. This chain's CDR3 is CASSQDGLSNEKLFF. CDR3 DNA sequence: TGTGCCAGCAGCCAGGACGGACTGAGTAATGAAAAACTGTTTTTT.

This chain links TRBV19 with TRBJ2-6; the D is unclear. The V end was cut by 3 bases, the J end by 0 bases, with 6 bases between. CDR3 length equals 15 residues. Germline V gene lookup returns CDR1 LNHDA and CDR2 SQIVND (reference sequence). The CDR3 DNA reads TGTGCCAGTAGTATTACGGACTCTGGGGCCAACGTCCTGACTTTC. Its translation is CASSITDSGANVLTF.

The CDR3 protein is CAISEGGQQVPQHF. The CDR3 DNA reads as TGTGCCATCAGTGAGGGGGGACAGCAGGTGCCCCAGCATTTT. This chain uses TRBV10-3 with TRBJ1-5, with 7 bases identical to TRBD1. The CDR3 contains 14 residues. CDR1 and CDR2 (germline): ENHRY, SYGVKD. V shed 2 bases, J shed 9 bases, and the junction held 7 bases outside the gene matches.

The V and J genes are TRBV2 and TRBJ2-6; D is unresolved. The CDR3 runs to 16 residues. V was cut by 6 bases and J by 0 bases, with 12 bases left in between. Germline V gives CDR1 SNHLY, CDR2 FYNNEI. Here the CDR3 DNA reads TGTGCCAGCAGCGCTGACCTACCCTCTGGGGCCAACGTCCTGACTTTC. Translated: CASSADLPSGANVLTF.